The clone carrying this T cell receptor beta chain was detected only once. The germline V gene has CDR1 SNHLY and CDR2 FYNNEI. Trimming took 0 bases from V and 3 from J; bases not matched to a gene: 6. This CDR3 has 17 residues. Only in-frame clones appear in the TCRdb table, and some are missing; sequencing was by immunoSEQ multiplex PCR. The sample includes tens of thousands of clones, over 75% seen only once; the top ten take around 4.5%. The record originates from a study of PD-L1 blockade in urothelial cancer. The sequencing here drew on PBMCs, taken around atezolizumab (anti-PD-L1) treatment. The origin of this receptor is a man aged 65-85 years with urothelial cancer. The V and J genes are TRBV2 and TRBJ2-3, with 10 nucleotides matching TRBD2. The CDR3 sequence is CASSEAPSGSGTDTQYF. The CDR3 region has the DNA TGTGCCAGCAGTGAAGCGCCTAGCGGGAGTGGGACAGATACGCAGTATTTT.